This record concerns one T cell receptor beta chain sequence. This entry belongs to a study of blood T cell repertoires in COVID-19. The wider study: The samples span acute and convalescent COVID-19 from the United States, Italy and Spain.

V dropped 8 bases and J dropped 6 bases, with 10 bases sitting between them. CDR1 is SGHTA, CDR2 FQGNSA, per germline. This CDR3 contains 11 residues. Enrolled through a virtual design, the participants were between roughly 18 and 100 years of age and came from 24 US areas. Categorization into cohorts depended on clinical history that participants reported. In the original workflow: Amplification of reference gene primers was used by the study to estimate nucleated cell counts. Clones were read by immunoSEQ multiplex PCR, and TCRdb kept only the in-frame ones, dropping some. The DNA was the basis for D and trimming; V, J and clone size are from that table. The sample lists 150,000 or so clones; around 78% were seen once.

This chain connects TRBV7-2 to TRBJ2-5; D not certain. Sequenced input: PBMCs or T cells enriched from blood (not recorded which). This clonotype was sampled from a woman between 50 and 59 years old who had recovered from COVID-19. As DNA, the CDR3 is TGTGCCAGCCAGGCTACGCAGACCCAGTACTTC. Translation gives CASQATQTQYF.